This T cell receptor beta chain was documented in a study of cytomegalovirus exposure and HLA in healthy donors (dated by TCRdb to 2016 to 2017). General notes on the study: According to an earlier analysis of 550 to 700 of the donors, 150 million to 200 million T cells yielded roughly 110 million unique TCR beta sequences and about 300 Gb of sequence data. Genome-wide SNP genotypes for about three fifths of the roughly 700 donors were used in a later genetic analysis, which treated that subset as a discovery cohort. The study used immunosequencing to profile the T cell repertoires of 666 subjects and linked those repertoires to cytomegalovirus serostatus. An early release that covered more than 550 HLA-typed donors contained 250 to 350 gigabases of sequencing data and about 84 million unique TCR sequences. Donor age, sex, ethnicity and CMV serostatus were compiled together with the repertoire data. Because of strong linkage in the cohort, a few DR-DQ haplotypes were treated as single units for association and clustering. Rather than drawing on any new phenotypic data, the later analysis identified candidate immune exposures from TCR beta sequences and the way those sequences occurred across donors. Of the roughly 400 genotyped donors, around 81% fell in the genetic ancestry cluster associated with self-reported Caucasian donors. The study aimed to test whether signatures of past pathogen exposure could be identified by cataloging public T cell receptors. A separate validation cohort of about 110 different subjects was used in addition to the 666-subject first cohort. Typing coverage differed by locus: A, B, C, DRB1 and DQB1 were typed in roughly 620-630 donors, DQA1 in 522, DPA1 in approximately 610, and DPB1 in 472. A later analysis re-examined previously published TCR beta repertoires from several hundred donors and added high-resolution HLA genotyping to investigate patterns of TCR occurrence. Among roughly 370 genotyped donors of the cohort, an average of 235,054 unique TCR beta nucleotide sequences were sequenced per donor, around 18% of them non-productive. In an earlier analysis of 587 of the donors, high-throughput TCR beta sequencing was used to judge whether each TCR beta V gene segment behaved as functional or pseudogenic. HLA typing included class I and class II loci at four-digit resolution. To predict cytomegalovirus infection status, the study brought together high-throughput TCR immunosequencing, statistical association of individual TCRs with disease status, and machine learning. All discovery cohort repertoires had been generated using a single sequencing platform. Results the study describes overall, beyond this receptor: A cluster of highly shared sequence variants was judged likely to represent a technical artifact of the sequencing pipeline. The authors suggested that the approach could potentially be extended to other disease states and immunological phenotypes. According to a later analysis, TCR association rates differed among HLA loci, with DRB1 alleles showing the most associated TCRs and HLA-C alleles showing the fewest. The study gave a list of about 160 TCR beta chains associated with cytomegalovirus. Sequencing depth was assumed to be roughly uniform across donors in the presence/absence analyses, though that assumption may not hold. In vitro tests confirmed that a few of the cytomegalovirus-associated TCR beta chains recognize cytomegalovirus antigens. An association between a missense DCLRE1C variant and V-gene and J-gene trimming of TCR beta chains was found in a later genetic analysis and replicated in an independent cohort. Because counts were too low, fewer than 20 rarely observed V segments, including chromosome 9 orphons, were excluded from the earlier analysis of 500 to 700 of the donors. At a false discovery rate of 0.05, a later analysis linked under 20,000 TCR beta sequences to specific HLA alleles. When HLA alleles, especially DR and DQ, strongly co-occurred, TCR associations were difficult to assign to individual alleles. The only immune exposure information available for the cohort was CMV serostatus. According to a later analysis, parvovirus B19, influenza, CMV and Epstein-Barr virus appeared linked to several top co-occurrence clusters. Broadly in line with IMGT annotations, most TCR beta V segments showed up in productive rearrangements about 87% or about 30% of the time in an earlier analysis of roughly 590 of the donors. According to a later genetic analysis, donors in an Asian-associated ancestry cluster had fewer N-insertions in productive TCRs than the roughly 700-donor mean. Across donors, most TCR sequences were observed very rarely, whereas some public TCRs were present in many individuals. Some IMGT-functional V segments, including TRBV6-2 and TRBV6-3, could not be distinguished by the 87-base-pair reads and were therefore excluded. In a later analysis, HLA-associated TCR beta chains showed more clonal expansion and lower generation probabilities than non-associated chains that were equally common. Correlated functional status among segregating V segments might be attributable to linkage disequilibrium, but an unknown experimental factor could not be ruled out. A further reported finding was that TCR beta sequences accurately predicted the HLA-A and HLA-B alleles for most subjects in the first cohort. This cohort had only TCR beta chains sequenced, and the lack of alpha or paired-chain data limited which features could be detected. A later analysis found that most CMV-associated TCR beta chains appeared HLA-restricted, with HLA associations seemingly driven largely by CMV exposure. Cytomegalovirus status was reported to be diagnosed by the classifier with high specificity and sensitivity in both the original and validation cohorts. Because HLA typing was unavailable for some donors at each locus, only the typed subset was used in association tests.

As for this clone: Its recognized antigen is unknown. Base qualities are not recorded, but no much larger clone differs from it by a single base.

Between the V and J ends, shortened by 6 bases and 0 bases respectively, the junction contains 9 bases. CDR1 and CDR2 are read off the germline V gene (reference sequence) as MNHEY and SMNVEV. Counted from cysteine to phenylalanine, this CDR3 has 14 amino acids. Solely the CDR3 DNA is kept, with 42 bases framed from the first base. Library prep was done by the immunoSEQ multiplex PCR assay. For the multiplex PCR, a mixture combining 60 forward primers for TCR Vbeta segments and 13 reverse primers for TCR Jbeta segments was used. A multiplex PCR assay on genomic DNA amplified the CDR3 region of rearranged TCR beta genes. The Illumina HiSeq System was used to sequence the amplified TCR beta libraries as 87-base-pair reads. In the original analysis: A later analysis counted about 82 million unique TCR beta chains across the 640 or so repertoires, and 10 million to 12 million of these chains were shared by at least two donors. To remove PCR and sequencing errors, raw reads were error-corrected and collapsed into unique sequences using a nearest-neighbor algorithm that merged closely related sequences. Alignment of CDR3 sequences to IMGT reference sequences was used to assign V, D and J gene segments. For a sequence to be retained, a match of at least six nucleotides to both a V gene segment and a J gene segment was required. Rearrangements were called productive when the CDR3 lacked stop codons and stayed in frame with V and J; all others were non-productive. CDR3 was defined according to IMGT convention as the region running from the second conserved V-encoded cysteine to the conserved J-encoded phenylalanine. In an earlier analysis of 550 to 650 of the donors, sequences lacking an unambiguous match to a single V gene segment were excluded. An earlier analysis of several hundred of the donors called V segments functional above 56.7% productive rearrangements and segregating when the between-donor standard deviation exceeded 5%. A statistical classification framework was built for diagnosing cytomegalovirus status from the catalog of TCR beta chain sequences. In a later analysis, V and J genes were assigned by comparing TCR nucleotide sequences against IMGT/GENE-DB human TR gene sequences. A later analysis assigned CDR3 sequences and most-parsimonious VDJ recombination scenarios with the TCRdist pipeline. In a later analysis, every TCR beta chain was defined by the combination of its CDR3 amino acid sequence and its V-gene family, and reads without a unique V-gene family were dropped. In a later analysis, around 600 highly shared, low-generation-probability nucleotide sequences were removed to address suspected cross-contamination and a sequencing artifact. A later analysis calculated a clonal expansion index for each public chain from normalized within-repertoire ranks of inferred template counts. Generation probabilities in a later analysis came from a VDJ recombination model fitted to out-of-frame rearrangements, and those results were checked against IGoR. Hypergeometric tests were used in a later analysis to score TCR-TCR, TCR-HLA and TCR-CMV co-occurrence, with a repertoire-size bias correction applied to the TCR pairs. A later analysis estimated false discovery rates by permuting HLA or CMV assignments 20 times. In a later analysis, co-occurring TCRs were grouped using DBSCAN, with TCRdist sequence similarity added in when clustering inside HLA-allele-positive subsets. Repertoires with fewer than 30,000 or more than 120,000 public chains were left out of co-occurrence clustering, as were four to six repertoires with anomalous nucleotide sharing. Not all clones reach the TCRdb copy of this immuneACCESS table, which keeps in-frame sequences only. Checked studies attribute under half of the gap to unresolved V genes and leave the rest unexplained. V and J calls and clone size come straight from that table; D and trimming were deduced from the DNA. Here the sample has 150,000 or so clones; around three quarters occur a single time. Of the sample, 3% to 4% is held by the ten largest clones.

The cohort consisted of hundreds of healthy bone marrow donors. At the time of sampling, every cohort member was nominally healthy, though immune exposures that went unrecorded were likely present. The donor was CMV seronegative and belonged to the group of 350 to 400 seronegative cohort members. A peripheral blood sample was collected from each donor, and TCR beta sequencing was performed on peripheral blood mononuclear cells. Genomic DNA extraction from the blood cell samples was performed with the Qiagen DNeasy Blood Extraction Kit. The chain is made from TRBV27 and TRBJ1-5; no D gene call is confident. The sample was PBMCs. The receptor was derived from a male donor in good health and CMV-seronegative. The CDR3 region has the sequence CASRPGNSNQPQHF. The base sequence is TGTGCCAGCAGACCCGGGAATAGCAATCAGCCCCAGCATTTT.